The sequence of this T cell receptor (beta chain) was determined in a study of T cell changes during pregnancy in multiple sclerosis. CDR1 is MDHEN, CDR2 SYDVKM, per germline. CDR3 length equals 15 residues. V dropped 6 bases and J dropped 7; count of bases not matched to a gene: 14. The table came from immunoSEQ multiplex PCR; TCRdb's copy has only in-frame clones and leaves some out. The sample has about 48,000 clones, approximately 85% seen once. The clonotype was recovered from a female donor with multiple sclerosis, enrolled in a pregnancy study. The material was CD4+ T cells from peripheral blood mononuclear cells, obtained in the second trimester of pregnancy. The J gene is TRBJ2-7, the V gene TRBV28, with 8 positions matching TRBD1. CDR3 nucleotide sequence: TGTGCCAGCAGCACCAAGGCAGGGGGCAGGGGGGAGCAGTACTTC. Translated, it gives CASSTKAGGRGEQYF.